Shown below are 10 T cell receptor beta chains from a single sample sequenced in a study of shared clonotypes between healthy human individuals. In the naive CD8 group, cells lacked CD45RO and were positively selected for CCR7, so terminally differentiated effector memory CD45RA+ cells were left out. Generated by immunoSEQ multiplex PCR, the TCRdb table keeps only in-frame clones and is missing some. The profile shows about 590,000 clones, just under 97% of them singletons. The specimen was naive CD8+ T cells sorted from blood. The receptors were sampled from a woman aged 25 to 39 in good health.

The rearrangement links TRBV5-1 to TRBJ2-7; maybe TRBD2 (6 bases). The V and J ends lost 4 bases and 3 bases respectively, with 17 bases between them. The CDR3 runs 15 residues. Germline CDR1 reads SGHRS; CDR2 reads YFSETQ. The CDR3 region is CASSAAFGGGYEQYF. The DNA for the CDR3 is TGCGCCAGCAGCGCAGCATTTGGGGGAGGCTACGAGCAGTACTTC.

The rearrangement uses TRBV30 and TRBJ1-5, with 9 bases aligning to TRBD1. Germline V gives CDR1 GTSNPN, CDR2 SVGIG (reference sequence). The J segment lost 6 bases and the V segment lost 0 bases, leaving 12 bases of the junction unmatched. The CDR3 extends over 17 amino acids. The CDR3 sequence: CAWSVYVGQGMRQPQHF. DNA of the CDR3: TGTGCCTGGAGTGTATATGTTGGACAGGGGATGCGTCAGCCCCAGCATTTT.

V and J are TRBV6-6 and TRBJ1-1; D is unresolved. CDR3 length: 13 amino acids. V was trimmed by 6 bases and J by 4 bases, leaving 12 bases between them. Germline CDR1 reads MNHNY; CDR2 reads SVGAGI (reference sequence). The CDR3 protein is CASRVFWSTEAFF. As DNA, the CDR3 is TGTGCCAGCAGGGTATTTTGGAGCACTGAAGCTTTCTTT.

A word on this clone: A read error may account for a junction end that differs from germline. The CDR3 loop reads CASSQSSGELIF. CDR3 nucleotide sequence: TGTGCCAGCAGCCAATCCTCGGGGGAATTGATCTTC. The V gene is TRBV16, the J gene TRBJ2-1, with D perhaps TRBD2 (6 bases). The CDR3 spans 12 residues. Germline assignment: CDR1 KGHSY and CDR2 FQNENV.

The chain employs TRBV27 and TRBJ2-5; D is undetermined. V gave up 3 bases and J gave up 5 bases, with 13 bases separating them. The CDR3 extends over 14 amino acids. Germline lookup yields CDR1 MNHEY and CDR2 SMNVEV (reference sequence). In nucleotides, the CDR3 is TGTGCCAGCAGTTTGCTAGGGTACTCCGAGACCCAGTACTTC. It translates to CASSLLGYSETQYF.

The chain has TRBV29-1 and TRBJ2-1, with 16 bases lining up with TRBD2. The CDR3 sequence is 17 residues long. CDR1 and CDR2 (germline): SQVTM, ANQGSEA. V dropped 7 bases and J dropped 8; count of bases not matched to a gene: 14. CDR3 sequence reads: CSAAGLAGGPSSYEQFF. DNA of the CDR3: TGCAGCGCCGCGGGACTAGCGGGAGGGCCCTCGAGTTATGAGCAGTTCTTC.

This chain joins TRBV6-5 and TRBJ1-5; TRBD1 matches at 7 bases. J was trimmed by 9 bases and V by 0 bases; bases with no gene match: 2. Germline lookup yields CDR1 MNHEY and CDR2 SVGAGI. The CDR3 loop spans 13 amino acids. The chain's CDR3 is CASSYSNRGPQHF. The CDR3 DNA reads TGTGCCAGCAGTTACTCGAACAGGGGGCCCCAGCATTTT.

This clone was picked up a small number of times. This chain links TRBV5-4 with TRBJ1-5; 9 nucleotides agree with TRBD1. The germline V gene has CDR1 SGHNT and CDR2 YYREEE (reference sequence). After removal of 4 bases from V and 0 bases from J, the junction contained 2 bases not matched to a gene. This CDR3 has 15 residues. CDR3 in DNA: TGTGCCAGCAGCGCGGGACAGGGTAGCAATCAGCCCCAGCATTTT. Translated: CASSAGQGSNQPQHF.

The chain employs TRBV28 and TRBJ2-1; 9 nucleotides match TRBD2. Germline lookup yields CDR1 MDHEN and CDR2 SYDVKM. V gave up 5 bases and J gave up 10 bases; unmatched junction bases: 6. The CDR3 has 13 residues. DNA for the CDR3: TGTGCCAGCAGTCCCCTAGCGGGAATAGAGCAGTTCTTC. Its protein is CASSPLAGIEQFF.

In nucleotides, the CDR3 is TGTGCCAGCAGCCCAGGACCAAAATACGAGCAGTACTTC. This sequence encodes CASSPGPKYEQYF. The V call is TRBV11-2, the J call TRBJ2-7; D remains ambiguous. V lost 5 bases to trimming and J lost 4 bases, with 12 bases between them. CDR1 and CDR2 from the germline V gene are SGHAT and FQNNGV. The CDR3 spans 13 residues. The full variable domain, completed using reference TRBV11-2 and TRBJ2-7, is EAGVAQSPRYKIIEKRQSVAFWCNPISGHATLYWYQQILGQGPKLLIQFQNNGVVDDSQLPKDRFSAERLKGVDSTLKIQPAKLEDSAVYLCASSPGPKYEQYFGPGTRLTVT.